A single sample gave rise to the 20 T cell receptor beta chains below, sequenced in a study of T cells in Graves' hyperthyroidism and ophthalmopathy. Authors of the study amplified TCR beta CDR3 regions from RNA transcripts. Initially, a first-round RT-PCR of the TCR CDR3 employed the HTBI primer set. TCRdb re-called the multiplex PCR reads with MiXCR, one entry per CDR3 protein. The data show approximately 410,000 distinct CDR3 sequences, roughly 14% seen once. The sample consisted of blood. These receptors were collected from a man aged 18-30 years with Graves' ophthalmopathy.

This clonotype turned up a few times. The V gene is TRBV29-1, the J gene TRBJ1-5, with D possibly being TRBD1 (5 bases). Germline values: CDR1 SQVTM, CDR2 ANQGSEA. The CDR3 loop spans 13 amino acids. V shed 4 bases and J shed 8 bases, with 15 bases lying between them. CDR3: CSVGDEWRKPQHF. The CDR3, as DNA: TGCAGCGTTGGGGACGAATGGCGAAAGCCCCAGCATTTT.

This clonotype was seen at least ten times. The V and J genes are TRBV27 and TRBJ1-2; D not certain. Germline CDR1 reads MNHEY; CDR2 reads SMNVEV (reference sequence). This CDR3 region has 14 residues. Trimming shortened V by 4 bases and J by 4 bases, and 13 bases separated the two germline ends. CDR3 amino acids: CASSSQFSSYGYTF. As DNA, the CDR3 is TGTGCCAGCAGTTCCCAGTTCTCGAGCTATGGCTACACCTTC.

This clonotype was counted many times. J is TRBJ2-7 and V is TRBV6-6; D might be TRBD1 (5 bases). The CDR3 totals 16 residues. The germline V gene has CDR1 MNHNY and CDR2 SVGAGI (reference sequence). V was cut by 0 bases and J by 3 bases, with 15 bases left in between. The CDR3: CASSYSGPGNNYEQYF. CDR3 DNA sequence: TGTGCCAGCAGTTACTCTGGGCCAGGGAACAACTACGAGCAGTACTTC.

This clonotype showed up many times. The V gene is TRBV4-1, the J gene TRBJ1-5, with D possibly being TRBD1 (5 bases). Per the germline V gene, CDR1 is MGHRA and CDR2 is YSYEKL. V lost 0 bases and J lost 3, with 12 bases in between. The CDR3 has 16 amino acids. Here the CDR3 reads CASSQDLQGFNQPQHF. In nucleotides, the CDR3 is TGCGCCAGCAGCCAAGATTTGCAGGGCTTCAATCAGCCCCAGCATTTT.

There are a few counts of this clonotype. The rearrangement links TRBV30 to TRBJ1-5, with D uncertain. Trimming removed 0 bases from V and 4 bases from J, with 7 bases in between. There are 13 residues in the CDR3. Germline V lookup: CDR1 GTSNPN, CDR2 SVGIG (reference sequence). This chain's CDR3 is CAWSVDRNQPQHF. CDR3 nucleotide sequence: TGTGCCTGGAGTGTGGACCGAAATCAGCCCCAGCATTTT.

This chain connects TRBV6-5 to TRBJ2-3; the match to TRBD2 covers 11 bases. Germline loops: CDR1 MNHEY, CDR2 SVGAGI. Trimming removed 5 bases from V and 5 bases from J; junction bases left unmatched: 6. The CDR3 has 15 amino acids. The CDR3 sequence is CASSILAGVRDTQYF. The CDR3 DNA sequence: TGTGCCAGCAGTATACTAGCGGGAGTTAGAGATACGCAGTATTTT.

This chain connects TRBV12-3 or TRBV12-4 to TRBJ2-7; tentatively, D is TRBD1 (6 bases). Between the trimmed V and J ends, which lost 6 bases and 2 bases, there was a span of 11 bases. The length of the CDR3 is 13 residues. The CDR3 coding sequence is TGTGCCAGCAGCCAGGGGCTGCCCTACGAGCAGTACTTC. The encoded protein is CASSQGLPYEQYF.

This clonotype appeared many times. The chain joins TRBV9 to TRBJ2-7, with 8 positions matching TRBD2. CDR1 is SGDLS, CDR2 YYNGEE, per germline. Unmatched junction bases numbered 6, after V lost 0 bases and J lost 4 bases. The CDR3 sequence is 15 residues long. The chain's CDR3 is CASSVGGTSTYEQYF. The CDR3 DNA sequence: TGTGCCAGCAGCGTAGGCGGGACTAGTACTTACGAGCAGTACTTC.

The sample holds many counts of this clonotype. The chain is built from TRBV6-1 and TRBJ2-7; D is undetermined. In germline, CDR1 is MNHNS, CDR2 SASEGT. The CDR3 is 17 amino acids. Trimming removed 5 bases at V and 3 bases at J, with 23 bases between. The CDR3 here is CASSYLTRDGLIYEQYF. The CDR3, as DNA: TGTGCCAGCAGTTACCTAACACGCGACGGGTTAATCTACGAGCAGTACTTC.

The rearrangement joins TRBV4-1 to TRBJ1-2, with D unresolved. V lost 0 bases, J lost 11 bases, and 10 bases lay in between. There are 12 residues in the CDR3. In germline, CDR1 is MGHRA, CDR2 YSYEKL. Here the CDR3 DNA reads TGCGCCAGCAGCCAAGATCGGCTTCGATACACCTTC. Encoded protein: CASSQDRLRYTF.

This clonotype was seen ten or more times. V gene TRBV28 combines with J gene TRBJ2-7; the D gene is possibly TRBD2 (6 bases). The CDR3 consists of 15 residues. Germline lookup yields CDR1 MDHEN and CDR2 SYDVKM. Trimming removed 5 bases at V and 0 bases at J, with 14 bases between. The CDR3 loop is CASSPAGLFSYEQYF. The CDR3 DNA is TGTGCCAGCAGTCCGGCGGGACTCTTCTCCTACGAGCAGTACTTC.

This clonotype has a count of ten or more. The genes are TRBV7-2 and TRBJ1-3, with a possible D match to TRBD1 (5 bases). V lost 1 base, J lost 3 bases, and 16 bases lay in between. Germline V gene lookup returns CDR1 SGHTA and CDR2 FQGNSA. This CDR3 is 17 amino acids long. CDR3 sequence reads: CASSLVVRDLGGNTIYF. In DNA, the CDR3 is TGTGCCAGCAGCTTAGTTGTCAGGGACTTAGGTGGAAACACCATATATTTT.

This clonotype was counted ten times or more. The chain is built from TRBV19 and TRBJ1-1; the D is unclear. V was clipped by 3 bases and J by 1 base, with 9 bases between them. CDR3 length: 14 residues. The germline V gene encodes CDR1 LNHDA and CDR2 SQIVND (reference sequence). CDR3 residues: CASSIRAGNTEAFF. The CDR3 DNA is TGTGCCAGTAGTATCAGAGCGGGGAACACTGAAGCTTTCTTT.

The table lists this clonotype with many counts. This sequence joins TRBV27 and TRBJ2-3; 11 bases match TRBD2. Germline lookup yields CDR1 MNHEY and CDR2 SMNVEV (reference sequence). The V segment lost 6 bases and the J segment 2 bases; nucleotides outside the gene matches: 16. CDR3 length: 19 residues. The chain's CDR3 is CASSLALPIAGGNTDTQYF. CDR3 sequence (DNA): TGTGCCAGCAGCCTAGCCCTTCCCATAGCGGGAGGGAACACAGATACGCAGTATTTT.

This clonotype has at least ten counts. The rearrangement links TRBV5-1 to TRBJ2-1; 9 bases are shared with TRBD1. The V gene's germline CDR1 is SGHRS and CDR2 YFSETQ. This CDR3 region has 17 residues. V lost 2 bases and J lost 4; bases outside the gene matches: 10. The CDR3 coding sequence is TGCGCCAGCAGCTTCAAAATGGACAGGGGAGAGTACAATGAGCAGTTCTTC. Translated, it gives CASSFKMDRGEYNEQFF.

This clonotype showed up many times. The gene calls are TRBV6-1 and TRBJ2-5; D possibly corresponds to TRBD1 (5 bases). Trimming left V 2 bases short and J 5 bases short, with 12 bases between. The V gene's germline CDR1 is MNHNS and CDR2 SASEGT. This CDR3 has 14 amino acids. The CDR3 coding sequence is TGTGCCAGCAGTGAACAGGCAGGGTGGGAGACCCAGTACTTC. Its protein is CASSEQAGWETQYF.

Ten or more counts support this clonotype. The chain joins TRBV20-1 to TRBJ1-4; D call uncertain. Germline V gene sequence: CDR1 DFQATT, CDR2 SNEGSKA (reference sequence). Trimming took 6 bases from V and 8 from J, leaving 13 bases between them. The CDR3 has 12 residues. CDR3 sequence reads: CSAAGEGEKLFF. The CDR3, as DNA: TGCAGTGCGGCCGGGGAGGGAGAAAAACTGTTTTTT.

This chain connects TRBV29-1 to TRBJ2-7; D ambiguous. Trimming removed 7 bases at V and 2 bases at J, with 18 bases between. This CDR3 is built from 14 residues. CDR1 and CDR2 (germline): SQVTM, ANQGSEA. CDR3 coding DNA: TGCAGCGCAAAATGGGCCGCAGGAACCTACGAGCAGTACTTC. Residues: CSAKWAAGTYEQYF.

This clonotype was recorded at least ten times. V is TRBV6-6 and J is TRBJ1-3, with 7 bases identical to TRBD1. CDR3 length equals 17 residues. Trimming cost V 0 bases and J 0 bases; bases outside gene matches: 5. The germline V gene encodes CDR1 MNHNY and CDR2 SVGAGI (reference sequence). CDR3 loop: CASSYSEGAFSGNTIYF. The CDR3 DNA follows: TGTGCCAGCAGTTACTCGGAGGGGGCCTTCTCTGGAAACACCATATATTTT.

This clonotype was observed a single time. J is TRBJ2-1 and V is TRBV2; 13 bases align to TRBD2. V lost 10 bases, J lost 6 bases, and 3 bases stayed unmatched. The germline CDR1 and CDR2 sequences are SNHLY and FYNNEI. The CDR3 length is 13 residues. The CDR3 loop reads CATTSGGANEQFF. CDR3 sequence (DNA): TGTGCCACCACTAGCGGGGGGGCCAATGAGCAGTTCTTC.